The 14 T cell receptor beta chains given below trace back to one sample, sequenced in a study of CD8+CD57+ T cells in acquired aplastic anemia. Template material for TCR beta VDJ and CDR3 profiling consisted of genomic DNA. Each CDR3 protein gets one entry after TCRdb re-called the reads with MiXCR. The sample contains roughly 93,000 distinct CDR3 sequences, about 63% of which appear only once. Sequenced patients had shown CD8+CD57+ cell expansion by flow cytometry. The sequencing sample was made of sorted CD4+, CD8+, or CD8+CD57+ T cells (not recorded which) from PBMCs. The receptors here all came from a human donor with aplastic anemia.

The chain couples TRBV5-1 to TRBJ2-7; 11 nucleotides agree with TRBD2. This CDR3 contains 16 residues. Trimming at V came to 4 bases and at J to 4 bases, leaving 10 bases not matched to a gene. Per the germline V gene, CDR1 is SGHRS and CDR2 is YFSETQ. CDR3 in DNA: TGCGCCAGCAGCCCGGGGAATGGACTAGCGGGTTACGAGCAGTACTTC. Translating it yields CASSPGNGLAGYEQYF. Using reference TRBV5-1 and TRBJ2-7 for the parts outside the CDR3, the full variable domain is KAGVTQTPRYLIKTRGQQVTLSCSPISGHRSVSWYQQTPGQGLQFLFEYFSETQRNKGNFPGRFSGRQFSNSRSEMNVSTLELGDSALYLCASSPGNGLAGYEQYFGPGTRLTVT.

This clonotype has ten or more counts. The rearrangement links TRBV5-1 to TRBJ1-4, with 9 bases that match TRBD1. This CDR3 has 15 amino acids. The V gene's germline CDR1 is SGHRS and CDR2 YFSETQ. With 4 bases clipped from V and 6 bases from J, the junction kept 7 bases outside the gene matches. The CDR3 sequence is CASSPGWTGDEKLFF. The CDR3 DNA follows: TGCGCCAGCAGCCCAGGATGGACAGGGGATGAAAAACTGTTTTTT.

This clonotype was seen many times. J is TRBJ2-7 and V is TRBV6-1; D is unclear. Between the trimmed V and J ends, which lost 7 bases and 1 base, there was a span of 14 bases. Germline V CDR1 and CDR2: MNHNS, SASEGT. This CDR3 region has 14 residues. The chain's CDR3 is CASKSARSSYEQYF. CDR3 bases: TGTGCCAGCAAATCGGCCAGGTCTTCCTACGAGCAGTACTTC.

This clonotype was recorded many times. The CDR3 is CASSLGDTAYEQYF. The CDR3 bases are TGTGCCAGCAGCTTGGGGGACACAGCCTACGAGCAGTACTTC. The chain is built from TRBV5-4 and TRBJ2-7; D may be TRBD1 (6 bases). CDR1 and CDR2 from the germline V gene are SGHNT and YYREEE (reference sequence). The CDR3 is 14 amino acids. The V gene lost 0 bases and the J gene lost 2 bases, with 9 bases spanning the gap.

The chain joins TRBV7-9 to TRBJ1-3, with 9 nucleotides matching TRBD1. J lost 4 bases, V lost 5 bases, and 6 bases had no gene match. The CDR3 runs to 15 residues. Per germline, CDR1 SEHNR and CDR2 FQNEAQ (reference sequence). In DNA, the CDR3 is TGTGCCAGCAGCGTAGGGGACAGGGAGGGAAACACCATATATTTT. This encodes CASSVGDREGNTIYF.

This rearrangement joins TRBV5-6 to TRBJ1-5; possible D gene TRBD1, 6 bases. Germline V gene sequence: CDR1 SGHDT, CDR2 YYEEEE. V was shortened by 2 bases and J by 4 bases, with 13 bases between the two germline ends. This CDR3 is 15 amino acids long. This CDR3 is CASSFLGTPNQPQHF. The CDR3 region has the DNA TGTGCCAGCAGCTTCCTCGGGACACCAAATCAGCCCCAGCATTTT.

CDR3 residues: CASSFASGGWSYEQYF. The CDR3 DNA reads TGTGCCAGCAGCTTTGCATCCGGAGGGTGGTCCTACGAGCAGTACTTC. J is TRBJ2-7 and V is TRBV5-6; D might be TRBD2 (6 bases). With 2 bases removed from V and 1 base from J, the gap between germline ends came to 16 bases. This CDR3 has 16 amino acids. The germline gives CDR1 SGHDT, CDR2 YYEEEE.

The chain couples TRBV24-1 to TRBJ2-3; TRBD1 aligns across 10 bases. V was pared by 5 bases and J by 5 bases, with 3 bases of the junction left unmatched. This CDR3 spans 14 amino acids. In germline, CDR1 is KGHDR, CDR2 SFDVKD. CDR3 residues: CATSGQGAGDTQYF. In DNA, the CDR3 is TGTGCCACCAGTGGACAGGGGGCAGGAGATACGCAGTATTTT.

The J gene is TRBJ2-5, the V gene TRBV25-1, with 9 bases that match TRBD1. This CDR3 is 16 amino acids long. Looked up from germline, CDR1 is MGHDK and CDR2 is SYGVNS. J was trimmed by 0 bases and V by 3 bases; bases with no gene match: 5. The CDR3 DNA reads as TGTGCCAGCAGTGATTCCGGGACAGGGTACCAAGAGACCCAGTACTTC. This sequence encodes CASSDSGTGYQETQYF.

This clonotype has just a few counts. The V call is TRBV7-9, the J call TRBJ2-7; 7 positions match TRBD1. V dropped 7 bases and J dropped 3; count of bases not matched to a gene: 6. The CDR3 has 13 residues. CDR1 and CDR2 from the germline V gene are SEHNR and FQNEAQ (reference sequence). The CDR3 protein is CASNPQGDYEQYF. The CDR3 coding sequence is TGTGCCAGCAACCCCCAGGGGGACTACGAGCAGTACTTC.

In this sample, this clonotype turned up a few times. V gene TRBV7-2 combines with J gene TRBJ2-7, with 10 bases identical to TRBD2. The germline gives CDR1 SGHTA, CDR2 FQGNSA. The CDR3 has 13 amino acids. The J segment lost 6 bases and the V segment lost 6 bases, leaving 5 bases of the junction unmatched. CDR3 sequence: CASRLAGEAEQYF. The CDR3 coding sequence is TGTGCCAGCAGGCTAGCGGGGGAAGCCGAGCAGTACTTC.

The chain joins TRBV19 to TRBJ1-6; 7 nucleotides line up with TRBD1. The CDR3 contains 15 residues. CDR1 is LNHDA, CDR2 SQIVND, per germline (reference sequence). The junction had 13 bases not matched to a gene; V was cut back by 10 bases and J by 7 bases. The CDR3 spells CATRQGFVENSPLHF. For the CDR3, the DNA is TGTGCCACCCGACAGGGCTTTGTTGAGAATTCACCCCTCCACTTT.

This clonotype came up a few times. This sequence joins TRBV7-2 and TRBJ2-5, with D possibly TRBD2 on 6 matching bases. V was trimmed by 1 base and J by 5 bases, leaving 8 bases between them. Germline loops: CDR1 SGHTA, CDR2 FQGNSA. The CDR3 extends over 13 amino acids. Written as DNA, the CDR3 is TGTGCCAGCAGCTTAGTTGGGGGGGAGACCCAGTACTTC. Its translation: CASSLVGGETQYF. The full variable domain, with the rest looked up from reference TRBV7-2 and TRBJ2-5, is GAGVSQSPSNKVTEKGKDVELRCDPISGHTALYWYRQSLGQGLEFLIYFQGNSAPDKSGLPSDRFSAERTGGSVSTLTIQRTQQEDSAVYLCASSLVGGETQYFGPGTRLLVL.

The chain combines TRBV7-8 with TRBJ1-2, with 10 bases matching TRBD1. The trim removed 5 bases at V and 7 bases at J, leaving 16 bases unmatched. The CDR3 covers 17 residues. Germline values: CDR1 SGHVS, CDR2 FQNEAQ. This chain's CDR3 is CASSPSPIPTGGGGYTF. CDR3 nucleotide sequence: TGTGCCAGCAGCCCTAGCCCTATTCCGACAGGGGGCGGTGGCTACACCTTC.